This T cell receptor (beta chain) was sequenced in a study of PD-L1 blockade in urothelial cancer. Study summary: Patients started atezolizumab in about 2014, 1,200 mg intravenously every 3 weeks. Study-level points and caveats: The study found that durable-benefit patients expanded tumor-associated blood clones more at 3 weeks.

Points on this clone: Its antigen remains unknown.

Time point here: pretreatment peripheral blood. Between 1 and 8 samples, pretreatment and on-treatment, were given by each patient. The assay was immunoSEQ multiplex PCR, and TCRdb's table has in-frame clones only and misses some. The table shows about 52,000 clones, with more than 75% occurring only once. This CDR3 has 15 residues. CDR1 and CDR2 (germline): SGHVS, FNYEAQ. V was trimmed by 2 bases and J by 8 bases, leaving 15 bases between them. The V call is TRBV7-6, the J call TRBJ2-2; a possible D gene is TRBD2 (5 bases). This TCR was sampled from a man aged 45-60 years with urothelial cancer. The starting material was PBMCs, obtained around atezolizumab (anti-PD-L1) treatment. Here the CDR3 DNA reads TGTGCCAGCAGCTTATCTCCCCGGGAAAGAGGGGAGCTGTTTTTT. Translating gives CASSLSPRERGELFF.